The clone carrying this TCR beta chain was observed many times. What it binds is unknown. Breast cancer patients provided tissue from their axillary draining lymph nodes. TCRdb reanalysed the multiplex PCR reads using MiXCR and keeps one entry per CDR3 protein. The sample has about 270,000 distinct CDR3 sequences, about 30% seen once. The sample originates from a study of breast tumors, draining lymph nodes, adjacent tissues. Notes on the study in general: Tumor T cell lymph node origin was a supported hypothesis, not proven.

The length of the CDR3 is 14 residues. Trimming pared 4 bases from V and 5 bases from J, leaving 12 bases between. This sequence joins TRBV12-3 or TRBV12-4 and TRBJ2-1; D is unresolved. The specimen sequenced was axillary lymph node tissue. This sequence was found in a female donor with breast cancer. Some clones in this sample may be carry-over from other donors' samples. In DNA form, the CDR3 reads TGTGCCAGCAGTTCAGTAGGTTCTCACAATGAGCAGTTCTTC. It translates to CASSSVGSHNEQFF.